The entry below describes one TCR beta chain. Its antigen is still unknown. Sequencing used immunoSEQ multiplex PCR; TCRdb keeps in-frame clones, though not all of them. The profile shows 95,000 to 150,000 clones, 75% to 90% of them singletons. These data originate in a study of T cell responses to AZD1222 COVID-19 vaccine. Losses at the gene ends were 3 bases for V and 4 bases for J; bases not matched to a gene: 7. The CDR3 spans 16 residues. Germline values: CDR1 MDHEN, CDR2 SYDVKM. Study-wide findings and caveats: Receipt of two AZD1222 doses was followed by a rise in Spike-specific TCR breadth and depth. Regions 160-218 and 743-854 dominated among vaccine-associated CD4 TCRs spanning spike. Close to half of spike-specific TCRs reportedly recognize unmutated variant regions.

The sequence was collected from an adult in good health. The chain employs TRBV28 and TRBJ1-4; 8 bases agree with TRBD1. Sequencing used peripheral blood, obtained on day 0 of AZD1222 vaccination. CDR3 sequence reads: CASSFLGTGDNEKLFF. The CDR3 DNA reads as TGTGCCAGCAGTTTTCTTGGGACAGGCGATAATGAAAAACTGTTTTTT.